This TCR beta chain was identified in a study of identical twins. This clonotype was detected only a few times. CDR3 length equals 14 residues. Trimming pared 5 bases from V and 7 bases from J, leaving 17 bases between. Germline V gene lookup returns CDR1 SQVTM and CDR2 ANQGSEA. Template switching introduced a universal primer site, and the cDNA bore unique molecular identifiers. MiXCR was run by TCRdb on the 5' RACE reads, yielding one entry per CDR3 protein. The profile shows about 530,000 distinct CDR3 sequences, about a fifth of them singletons. These sequences were also reported in another study, on yellow fever vaccine responses in identical twins.

The chain uses TRBV29-1 and TRBJ2-2; perhaps TRBD1 as D (5 bases). The source material was CD4+ T cells sorted from blood. The sequence came from a woman aged 18-29 years in good health. The CDR3 coding sequence is TGCAGCGTTCGATGGCAGGGTATCGGCGGGGAGCTGTTTTTT. Translated, it gives CSVRWQGIGGELFF.